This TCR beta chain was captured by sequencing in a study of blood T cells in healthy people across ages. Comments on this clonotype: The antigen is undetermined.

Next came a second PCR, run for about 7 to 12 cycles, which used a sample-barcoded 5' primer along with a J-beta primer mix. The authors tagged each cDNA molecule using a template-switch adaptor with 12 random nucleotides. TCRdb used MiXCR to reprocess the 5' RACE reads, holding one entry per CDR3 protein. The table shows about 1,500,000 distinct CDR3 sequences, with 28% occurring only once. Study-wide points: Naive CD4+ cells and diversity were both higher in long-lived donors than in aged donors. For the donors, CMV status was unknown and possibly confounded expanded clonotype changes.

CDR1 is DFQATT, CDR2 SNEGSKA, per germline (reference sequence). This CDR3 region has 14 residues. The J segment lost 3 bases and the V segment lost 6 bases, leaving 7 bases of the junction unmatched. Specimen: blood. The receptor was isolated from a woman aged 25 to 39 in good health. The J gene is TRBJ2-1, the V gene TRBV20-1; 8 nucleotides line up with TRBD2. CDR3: CSALKRELYNEQFF. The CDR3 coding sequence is TGCAGTGCCCTAAAGCGGGAGCTCTACAATGAGCAGTTCTTC.